These 17 T cell receptor beta chains came from one sample sequenced in a study of OX40 agonist ivuxolimab in advanced cancers. Produced via immunoSEQ multiplex PCR; TCRdb's table is partial and in-frame only. Altogether about 94,000 clones are present, 94% being singletons, with the ten largest covering about 0.19%. The source was CD4+ or CD8+ T cells sorted from blood, collected in a trial of the OX40 agonist ivuxolimab. Receptors were obtained from an adult with an advanced solid tumor such as melanoma, head and neck, liver or kidney cancer.

The V and J genes are TRBV5-1 and TRBJ2-3; 10 bases agree with TRBD2. Germline CDR1 and CDR2: SGHRS and YFSETQ. The CDR3 extends over 16 amino acids. The trim removed 2 bases at V and 2 bases at J, leaving 5 bases unmatched. This chain's CDR3 is CASSFQAGGITDTQYF. The CDR3 DNA follows: TGCGCCAGCAGCTTTCAAGCGGGGGGGATCACAGATACGCAGTATTTT.

The V call is TRBV10-3, the J call TRBJ2-1; 14 nucleotides line up with TRBD2. This CDR3 contains 14 residues. Germline values: CDR1 ENHRY, CDR2 SYGVKD. Trimming took 10 bases from V and 10 from J; bases not matched to a gene: 9. DNA of the CDR3: TGTGCCACAGCCGGGACTAGCGGGAGCTCGGAGCAGTTCTTC. This codes for CATAGTSGSSEQFF.

This chain uses TRBV19 with TRBJ2-5; 9 nucleotides match TRBD2. From germline, CDR1 is LNHDA and CDR2 SQIVND (reference sequence). The CDR3 sequence is 20 residues long. Trimming at V came to 6 bases and at J to 5 bases, leaving 25 bases not matched to a gene. The CDR3 DNA reads as TGTGCCAGTAGCCCCTCCCCAGGCCTAGCGGGGACGGGGTTCTGGGAGACCCAGTACTTC. As protein: CASSPSPGLAGTGFWETQYF.

The rearrangement uses TRBV6-1 and TRBJ2-2; D is unclear. This CDR3 comprises 17 residues. V was pared by 3 bases and J by 1 base, with 15 bases between. Germline CDR1 reads MNHNS; CDR2 reads SASEGT. The CDR3 sequence is CASSDYSVAQNTGELFF. CDR3 bases: TGTGCCAGCAGTGACTATTCTGTTGCCCAGAACACCGGGGAGCTGTTTTTT.

The chain uses TRBV11-2 and TRBJ2-7; D is possibly TRBD2 (6 bases). With 5 bases removed from V and 3 bases from J, the gap between germline ends came to 14 bases. Germline CDR1 SGHAT, CDR2 FQNNGV. The CDR3 sequence is 14 residues long. The CDR3 DNA sequence: TGTGCCAGCAGCGGAAGTGGAGGGAACTACGAGCAGTACTTC. Amino acids: CASSGSGGNYEQYF.

This chain connects TRBV27 to TRBJ1-3; the match to TRBD1 covers 7 bases. The J segment lost 0 bases and the V segment lost 6 bases, leaving 2 bases of the junction unmatched. From germline, CDR1 is MNHEY and CDR2 SMNVEV (reference sequence). The CDR3 is 14 residues long. The CDR3 protein is CASSGTDSGNTIYF. The CDR3 DNA follows: TGTGCCAGCAGCGGGACAGACTCTGGAAACACCATATATTTT.

J is TRBJ1-4 and V is TRBV18; D perhaps matches TRBD1 (6 bases). V dropped 2 bases and J dropped 4 bases, with 23 bases sitting between them. There are 19 residues in the CDR3. CDR1 and CDR2 (germline): KGHSH, LQKENI. CDR3 nucleotide sequence: TGTGCCAGCTCACCAGCATCACCCCGGAGCAGGGGACTTAATGAAAAACTGTTTTTT. It translates to CASSPASPRSRGLNEKLFF.

On this clone: This is likely a read error, given that the CDR3 carries no conserved phenylalanine or tryptophan at its end. The V call is TRBV18, the J call TRBJ2-7; TRBD1 agrees at 7 bases. Trimming at V came to 5 bases and at J to 2 bases, leaving 9 bases not matched to a gene. Germline V gene data show CDR1 as KGHSH and CDR2 as LQKENI. The length of the CDR3 is 15 residues. CDR3 residues: CASSASSGQTYEQYL. The CDR3 nucleotides read TGTGCCAGCTCAGCCTCTTCGGGACAGACCTACGAGCAGTACCTC.

The chain couples TRBV19 to TRBJ2-5; 13 nucleotides match TRBD2. V lost 3 bases to trimming and J lost 4 bases; unmatched junction nucleotides: 5. Germline CDR1 LNHDA, CDR2 SQIVND (reference sequence). The CDR3 sequence is 16 residues long. The CDR3 DNA reads TGTGCCAGTAGTATTTATGGGACTAGCGGGGTAGAGACCCAGTACTTC. It specifies CASSIYGTSGVETQYF.

This chain connects TRBV9 to TRBJ1-3; 8 nucleotides match TRBD1. J lost 1 base, V lost 2 bases, and 5 bases had no gene match. The CDR3 loop spans 16 amino acids. Germline-derived CDR1 and CDR2 are SGDLS and YYNGEE. CDR3 residues: CASSVSTGGSGNTIYF. As DNA, the CDR3 is TGTGCCAGCAGCGTCTCCACAGGGGGGTCTGGAAACACCATATATTTT.

The genes are TRBV9 and TRBJ1-1; no reliable D call. The CDR3 contains 13 residues. The germline V gene has CDR1 SGDLS and CDR2 YYNGEE. The V gene lost 5 bases and the J gene lost 1 base, with 9 bases spanning the gap. CDR3: CASRETGNTEAFF. As DNA, the CDR3 is TGTGCCAGCAGGGAGACGGGGAACACTGAAGCTTTCTTT.

The chain carries TRBV28 and TRBJ1-6, with 8 bases identical to TRBD1. The CDR3 extends over 14 amino acids. J was trimmed by 14 bases and V by 8 bases; bases with no gene match: 14. Germline V gene sequence: CDR1 MDHEN, CDR2 SYDVKM. The CDR3 DNA sequence: TGTGCCAGCGGGAGTGGGGCAGGGGGCGCGTCCCTCCACTTT. Translating gives CASGSGAGGASLHF.

The CDR3 sequence: CASSLSGLDYGYTF. CDR3 DNA: TGTGCCAGCAGCCTCAGTGGGCTTGACTATGGCTACACCTTC. J is TRBJ1-2 and V is TRBV7-9; D unclear. CDR1 and CDR2 (germline): SEHNR, FQNEAQ (reference sequence). V gave up 5 bases and J gave up 3 bases, with 13 bases separating them. The CDR3 contains 14 residues.

CDR3 DNA sequence: TGTGCCAGCAGCGTCCAGGGGGACTCCTACGAGCAGTACTTC. It translates to CASSVQGDSYEQYF. V gene TRBV9 combines with J gene TRBJ2-7; 7 positions agree with TRBD1. This CDR3 has 14 amino acids. Unmatched junction bases numbered 2, after V lost 2 bases and J lost 0 bases. CDR1 is SGDLS, CDR2 YYNGEE, per germline.

CDR3 region: CASSPLQPLGADTQYF. Written as DNA, the CDR3 is TGTGCCAGCTCACCCCTCCAGCCCCTGGGGGCAGATACGCAGTATTTT. The chain combines TRBV18 with TRBJ2-3; D tentatively reads TRBD1 or TRBD2 (5 bases each). Per the germline V gene, CDR1 is KGHSH and CDR2 is LQKENI. V lost 3 bases, J lost 4 bases, and 17 bases lay in between. The CDR3 consists of 16 residues. Filled out from reference TRBV18 and TRBJ2-3, the complete variable domain reads NAGVMQNPRHLVRRRGQEARLRCSPMKGHSHVYWYRQLPEEGLKFMVYLQKENIIDESGMPKERFSAEFPKEGPSILRIQQVVRGDSAAYFCASSPLQPLGADTQYFGPGTRLTVL.

This clone was counted a single time. The V gene is TRBV6-6, the J gene TRBJ2-7; tentatively, D is TRBD1 or TRBD2 (5 bases each). Trimming took 0 bases from V and 5 from J, leaving 11 bases between them. Germline CDR1 MNHNY, CDR2 SVGAGI (reference sequence). This CDR3 is built from 14 residues. DNA for the CDR3: TGTGCCAGCAGTTACTCGTATGGGGACCACGAGCAGTACTTC. Its protein is CASSYSYGDHEQYF.

V and J are TRBV19 and TRBJ1-2; D remains ambiguous. The CDR3 is 18 residues long. Germline loops: CDR1 LNHDA, CDR2 SQIVND (reference sequence). The V end was cut by 3 bases, the J end by 2 bases, with 22 bases between. CDR3 sequence (DNA): TGTGCCAGTAGTATGTATAGGCTGGGAGCCACTAGAAACTATGGCTACACCTTC. Protein product: CASSMYRLGATRNYGYTF.